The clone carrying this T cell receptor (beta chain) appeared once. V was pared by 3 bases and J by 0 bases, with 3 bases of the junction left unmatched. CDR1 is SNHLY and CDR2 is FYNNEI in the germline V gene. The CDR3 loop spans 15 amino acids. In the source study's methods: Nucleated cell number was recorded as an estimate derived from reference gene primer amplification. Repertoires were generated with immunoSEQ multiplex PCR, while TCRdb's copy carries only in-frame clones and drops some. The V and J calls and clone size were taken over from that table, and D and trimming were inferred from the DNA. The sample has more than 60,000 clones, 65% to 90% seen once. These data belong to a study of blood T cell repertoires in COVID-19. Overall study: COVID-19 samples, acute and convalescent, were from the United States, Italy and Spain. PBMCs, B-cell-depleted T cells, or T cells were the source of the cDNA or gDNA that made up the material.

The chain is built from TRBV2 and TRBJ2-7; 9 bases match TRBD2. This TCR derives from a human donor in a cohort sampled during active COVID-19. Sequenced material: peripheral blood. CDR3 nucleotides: TGTGCCAGCAGTGACGTAGCGGGGGCCTCCTACGAGCAGTACTTC. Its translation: CASSDVAGASYEQYF. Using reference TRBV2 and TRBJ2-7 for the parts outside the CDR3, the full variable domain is EPEVTQTPSHQVTQMGQEVILRCVPISNHLYFYWYRQILGQKVEFLVSFYNNEISEKSEIFDDQFSVERPDGSNFTLKIRSTKLEDSAMYFCASSDVAGASYEQYFGPGTRLTVT.